The next 31 T cell receptor beta chains were all read from a single sample in a study of cytotoxic CD8 clonotypes in ibrutinib-treated CLL. Here immunoSEQ multiplex PCR was the method, and the copy in TCRdb shows in-frame clones only, minus some. The table includes about 140,000 clones, about 91% detected once. Sequences were derived from PBMCs, sampled after 12 months of ibrutinib treatment. The receptors stem from a human donor with chronic lymphocytic leukemia.

V and J are TRBV5-4 and TRBJ1-5; D is uncertain. The CDR3 sequence is 15 residues long. Trimming left V 1 base short and J 2 bases short, with 10 bases between. In germline, CDR1 is SGHNT, CDR2 YYREEE (reference sequence). Here the CDR3 DNA reads TGTGCCAGCAGCTTGTCCCCTGTCGGCAATCAGCCCCAGCATTTT. Protein product: CASSLSPVGNQPQHF. The entire variable domain, with the rest obtained from reference TRBV5-4 and TRBJ1-5, is as follows: ETGVTQSPTHLIKTRGQQVTLRCSSQSGHNTVSWYQQALGQGPQFIFQYYREEENGRGNFPPRFSGLQFPNYSSELNVNALELDDSALYLCASSLSPVGNQPQHFGDGTRLSIL.

The rearrangement uses TRBV9 and TRBJ2-2; 12 bases line up with TRBD1. This CDR3 has 16 residues. The V segment lost 4 bases and the J segment 4 bases; nucleotides outside the gene matches: 5. Germline V gives CDR1 SGDLS, CDR2 YYNGEE. CDR3 nucleotides: TGTGCCAGCAGCCCGGGACAGGGGGCTTTCACCGGGGAGCTGTTTTTT. As protein: CASSPGQGAFTGELFF. The complete variable domain, with remaining parts taken from reference TRBV9 and TRBJ2-2, reads DSGVTQTPKHLITATGQRVTLRCSPRSGDLSVYWYQQSLDQGLQFLIQYYNGEERAKGNILERFSAQQFPDLHSELNLSSLELGDSALYFCASSPGQGAFTGELFFGEGSRLTVL.

The genes are TRBV10-1 and TRBJ2-1; 15 nucleotides agree with TRBD2. Trimming cost V 5 bases and J 0 bases; bases outside gene matches: 5. The germline CDR1 and CDR2 sequences are WNHNN and SYGVQD (reference sequence). The CDR3 runs 18 residues. The CDR3 spells CASSPGLAGGGSYNEQFF. The DNA for the CDR3 is TGCGCCAGCAGTCCGGGACTAGCGGGAGGTGGCTCCTACAATGAGCAGTTCTTC.

V is TRBV28 and J is TRBJ2-7; TRBD2 might be the D (6 bases). The CDR3 runs to 15 residues. V was clipped by 5 bases and J by 3 bases, with 17 bases between them. Germline-derived CDR1 and CDR2 are MDHEN and SYDVKM. The DNA for the CDR3 is TGTGCCAGCAGTCCAACCGGGAGCTGGGACTACGAGCAGTACTTC. This sequence encodes CASSPTGSWDYEQYF.

V usage is TRBV27 and J usage is TRBJ2-7; TRBD1 aligns across 8 bases. The J segment lost 2 bases and the V segment lost 3 bases, leaving 6 bases of the junction unmatched. CDR1 and CDR2 (germline): MNHEY, SMNVEV (reference sequence). The CDR3 extends over 15 amino acids. The CDR3 region has the DNA TGTGCCAGCAGTTTTGGACAGGGCCAAACCTACGAGCAGTACTTC. Protein: CASSFGQGQTYEQYF.

The chain employs TRBV19 and TRBJ1-5; D might be TRBD1 (6 bases). The germline V and J ends were trimmed by 6 bases and 4 bases, with 16 bases remaining between them. The CDR3 is 15 residues long. Germline V lookup: CDR1 LNHDA, CDR2 SQIVND (reference sequence). The CDR3 DNA follows: TGTGCCAGTAGGGACCCACAGGGTCGGAATCAGCCCCAGCATTTT. Translated, it gives CASRDPQGRNQPQHF.

J is TRBJ1-1 and V is TRBV25-1; D is perhaps TRBD1 (6 bases). V dropped 8 bases and J dropped 10 bases, with 17 bases sitting between them. Germline-derived CDR1 and CDR2 are MGHDK and SYGVNS. The CDR3 consists of 12 residues. The CDR3 here is CASGGTGQAAFF. The DNA for the CDR3 is TGTGCCAGCGGAGGAACGGGACAAGCAGCTTTCTTT.

The chain couples TRBV9 to TRBJ1-1; TRBD1 aligns across 7 bases. This CDR3 has 13 residues. Germline trimming cut 0 bases from V and 8 bases from J; bases unmatched to any gene: 4. Per germline, CDR1 SGDLS and CDR2 YYNGEE. The CDR3 nucleotides are TGTGCCAGCAGCGTAGCTTTGGGACAGGAAGCTTTCTTT. Its protein product is CASSVALGQEAFF.

The chain joins TRBV5-4 to TRBJ2-7; 8 bases match TRBD2. Germline CDR1 SGHNT, CDR2 YYREEE (reference sequence). Germline trimming cut 2 bases from V and 4 bases from J; bases unmatched to any gene: 11. The CDR3 has 16 residues. CDR3 DNA sequence: TGTGCCAGCAGCTTCACGGGTAGCGGGATGTTTTACGAGCAGTACTTC. Protein: CASSFTGSGMFYEQYF.

This chain links TRBV28 with TRBJ1-2; a weak D match, TRBD1 (5 bases). V lost 2 bases, J lost 3 bases, and 10 bases lay in between. This CDR3 has 14 residues. Germline CDR1 MDHEN, CDR2 SYDVKM. This chain's CDR3 is CASSLPGTHYGYTF. The CDR3, as DNA: TGTGCCAGCAGTTTACCTGGGACCCACTATGGCTACACCTTC.

This sequence joins TRBV19 and TRBJ2-1; maybe TRBD1 (6 bases). The CDR3 consists of 14 residues. The V gene lost 5 bases and the J gene lost 5 bases, with 13 bases spanning the gap. Germline V CDR1 and CDR2: LNHDA, SQIVND (reference sequence). In nucleotides, the CDR3 is TGTGCCAGTAGTCCACGGACAGTTCACAATGAGCAGTTCTTC. This translates into CASSPRTVHNEQFF.

This chain joins TRBV4-1 and TRBJ2-1; 8 bases align to TRBD2. There are 19 residues in the CDR3. Germline CDR1 and CDR2: MGHRA and YSYEKL. V trimming: 0 bases; J trimming: 0 bases; junction bases outside the gene matches: 10. The CDR3 DNA is TGCGCCAGCAGCCAAGACCCCACTAGCGGCGCAAGCTCCTACAATGAGCAGTTCTTC. Residues: CASSQDPTSGASSYNEQFF.

The table lists this clone with a count of one. This chain uses TRBV5-1 with TRBJ2-7, with 9 nucleotides matching TRBD1. The CDR3 runs to 15 residues. Germline CDR1 and CDR2: SGHRS and YFSETQ. Losses at the gene ends were 2 bases for V and 2 bases for J; bases not matched to a gene: 5. This chain's CDR3 is CASSFMTGGTYEQYF. The CDR3 coding sequence is TGCGCCAGCAGCTTCATGACAGGGGGTACCTACGAGCAGTACTTC.

The chain joins TRBV5-1 to TRBJ2-2; a weak D match, TRBD1 (5 bases). The germline V gene encodes CDR1 SGHRS and CDR2 YFSETQ. Trimming cost V 1 base and J 7 bases, with 11 bases left between them. This CDR3 comprises 14 residues. In DNA form, the CDR3 reads TGCGCCAGCAGCTTGTCGACAGCACTCGGGGAGCTGTTTTTT. The encoded protein is CASSLSTALGELFF.

The sample holds one count of this clone. The chain carries TRBV10-3 and TRBJ2-1, with 11 bases aligning to TRBD2. Trimming cost V 10 bases and J 8 bases; bases outside gene matches: 16. The CDR3 has 16 amino acids. CDR1 ENHRY and CDR2 SYGVKD come from the germline V gene. CDR3 amino acids: CATEHRASGRIDEQFF. The CDR3 nucleotides are TGTGCCACCGAACACCGGGCTAGCGGGAGGATAGATGAGCAGTTCTTC.

The chain employs TRBV5-1 and TRBJ1-4; D ambiguous. Trimming shortened V by 4 bases and J by 0 bases, and 13 bases separated the two germline ends. From germline, CDR1 is SGHRS and CDR2 YFSETQ. The CDR3 totals 16 residues. The CDR3 loop reads CASSPPGGSTNEKLFF. In DNA form, the CDR3 reads TGCGCCAGCAGCCCGCCGGGAGGGTCAACTAATGAAAAACTGTTTTTT.

The V and J genes are TRBV28 and TRBJ2-7; 14 nucleotides match TRBD2. This CDR3 is built from 21 residues. CDR1 is MDHEN, CDR2 SYDVKM, per germline. Trimming took 8 bases from V and 2 from J; bases not matched to a gene: 23. The CDR3 DNA is TGTGCCAGCTACATCGGGACAAGAGCGGGACTAGCGGGAGAAATGACCTACGAGCAGTACTTC. Encoded protein: CASYIGTRAGLAGEMTYEQYF. The variable domain in full, with the rest retrieved from reference TRBV28 and TRBJ2-7, is DVKVTQSSRYLVKRTGEKVFLECVQDMDHENMFWYRQDPGLGLRLIYFSYDVKMKEKGDIPEGYSVSREKKERFSLILESASTNQTSMYLCASYIGTRAGLAGEMTYEQYFGPGTRLTVT.

This clone has a single count. For the CDR3, the DNA is TGCGCCAGCAGTCTACTTGACAGGGGTAGGTCCTACGAGCAGTACTTC. Encoded protein: CASSLLDRGRSYEQYF. The V call is TRBV10-2, the J call TRBJ2-7; 8 bases align to TRBD1. Looked up from germline, CDR1 is WSHSY and CDR2 is SAAADI. The CDR3 runs 16 residues. The V gene end was trimmed by 5 bases and the J gene end by 1 base; junction bases not matched to a gene: 10.

J is TRBJ1-3 and V is TRBV7-6; TRBD1 matches 7 bases. Germline trimming cut 5 bases from V and 0 bases from J; bases unmatched to any gene: 4. Per the germline V gene, CDR1 is SGHVS and CDR2 is FNYEAQ. The CDR3 sequence is 15 residues long. The CDR3 bases are TGTGCCAGCAGCCAGCGACAGGGCTCTGGAAACACCATATATTTT. Translation: CASSQRQGSGNTIYF.

The chain employs TRBV7-9 and TRBJ2-1, with TRBD2 as a possible D gene (5 bases). Germline CDR1 is SEHNR and CDR2 is FQNEAQ (reference sequence). The V and J ends lost 0 bases and 10 bases respectively, with 13 bases between them. The CDR3 extends over 14 amino acids. The CDR3 here is CASSLAAGVGEQFF. CDR3 nucleotides: TGTGCCAGCAGCTTAGCGGCCGGGGTCGGCGAGCAGTTCTTC.

This chain uses TRBV5-1 with TRBJ2-1, with TRBD2 matching over 14 bases. Unmatched junction bases numbered 5, after V lost 5 bases and J lost 7 bases. Germline-derived CDR1 and CDR2 are SGHRS and YFSETQ. CDR3 size: 15 residues. CDR3 sequence: CASSTGTSGSNEQFF. As DNA, the CDR3 is TGCGCCAGCAGTACCGGGACTAGCGGGAGTAATGAGCAGTTCTTC. The whole variable domain, remainder taken from reference TRBV5-1 and TRBJ2-1, is KAGVTQTPRYLIKTRGQQVTLSCSPISGHRSVSWYQQTPGQGLQFLFEYFSETQRNKGNFPGRFSGRQFSNSRSEMNVSTLELGDSALYLCASSTGTSGSNEQFFGPGTRLTVL.

This sequence joins TRBV6-1 and TRBJ2-1; D may correspond to TRBD1 or TRBD2 (5 bases each). With 1 base removed from V and 13 bases from J, the gap between germline ends came to 17 bases. The CDR3 extends over 14 amino acids. Looked up from germline, CDR1 is MNHNS and CDR2 is SASEGT. The CDR3 region is CASSEDPRGRHQFF. The CDR3 DNA is TGTGCCAGCAGTGAAGATCCCCGGGGCAGACACCAGTTCTTC.

The chain is built from TRBV9 and TRBJ1-2; D gene uncertain. The CDR3 is made up of 15 amino acids. Trimming pared 4 bases from V and 2 bases from J, leaving 15 bases between. Germline V gives CDR1 SGDLS, CDR2 YYNGEE. CDR3 DNA sequence: TGTGCCAGCAGCCCCCAATTAGGGAAGAACTATGGCTACACCTTC. Translated: CASSPQLGKNYGYTF.

The chain carries TRBV19 and TRBJ2-5, with D maybe TRBD1 (5 bases). The germline V gene encodes CDR1 LNHDA and CDR2 SQIVND (reference sequence). There are 16 residues in the CDR3. V lost 2 bases and J lost 5, with 18 bases in between. The CDR3 protein is CASSISRGYQTETQYF. CDR3 in DNA: TGTGCCAGTAGTATAAGTAGGGGTTACCAAACGGAGACCCAGTACTTC.

The V call is TRBV29-1, the J call TRBJ2-1; unclear D gene. V lost 7 bases to trimming and J lost 8 bases, with 15 bases between them. CDR3 size: 12 residues. Germline CDR1 and CDR2: SQVTM and ANQGSEA. CDR3 loop: CSGWTGTDEQFF. In nucleotides, the CDR3 is TGCAGCGGGTGGACGGGTACAGATGAGCAGTTCTTC.

This chain uses TRBV14 with TRBJ1-1; no definite D call. V lost 4 bases and J lost 0, with 15 bases in between. The germline V gene encodes CDR1 SGHDN and CDR2 FVKESK. The CDR3 sequence is 16 residues long. DNA of the CDR3: TGTGCCAGCAGCCCCCGACACGTTAGGATGAACACTGAAGCTTTCTTT. It specifies CASSPRHVRMNTEAFF.

Here the CDR3 DNA reads TGTGCCTGGAGTGCCGGCGGCGGGGATCAGCCCCAGCATTTT. Translated, it gives CAWSAGGGDQPQHF. The chain couples TRBV30 to TRBJ1-5; D call uncertain. This CDR3 region has 14 residues. Trimming stripped 1 base from V and 5 bases from J, with 12 bases between. Per the germline V gene, CDR1 is GTSNPN and CDR2 is SVGIG (reference sequence). The full variable domain, in which reference TRBV30 and TRBJ1-5 provide the parts outside the CDR3, is SQTIHQWPATLVQPVGSPLSLECTVEGTSNPNLYWYRQAAGRGLQLLFYSVGIGQISSEVPQNLSASRPQDRQFILSSKKLLLSDSGFYLCAWSAGGGDQPQHFGDGTRLSIL.

The V and J genes are TRBV14 and TRBJ2-7, with TRBD2 matching over 13 bases. Germline V gene sequence: CDR1 SGHDN, CDR2 FVKESK. J was trimmed by 5 bases and V by 3 bases; bases with no gene match: 4. There are 15 residues in the CDR3. As DNA, the CDR3 is TGTGCCAGCAGCCACCGGACTAGCGGGAGTCACGAGCAGTACTTC. It translates to CASSHRTSGSHEQYF.

This chain links TRBV7-6 with TRBJ2-2; 7 nucleotides match TRBD1. The CDR3 has 17 amino acids. Trimming removed 5 bases from V and 2 bases from J; junction bases left unmatched: 11. Germline assignment: CDR1 SGHVS and CDR2 FNYEAQ. CDR3 sequence reads: CASSHLGQETNTGELFF. In DNA form, the CDR3 reads TGTGCCAGCAGCCACCTAGGACAGGAGACAAACACCGGGGAGCTGTTTTTT.

The rearrangement links TRBV9 to TRBJ2-7; 7 bases agree with TRBD2. V was pared by 4 bases and J by 5 bases, with 18 bases of the junction left unmatched. CDR1 is SGDLS, CDR2 YYNGEE, per germline. CDR3 length: 17 amino acids. The CDR3 bases are TGTGCCAGCAGCCCGACACTTCAGACTAGCACGCGGGACGAGCAGTACTTC. It encodes CASSPTLQTSTRDEQYF.

This chain joins TRBV6-5 and TRBJ2-5, with D possibly being TRBD2 (6 bases). V was pared by 5 bases and J by 7 bases, with 14 bases between. CDR1 and CDR2 from the germline V gene are MNHEY and SVGAGI. This CDR3 has 13 residues. The CDR3 here is CASSLRLEGTQYF. The CDR3 region has the DNA TGTGCCAGCAGTCTGCGACTAGAGGGGACCCAGTACTTC.